This T cell receptor (beta chain) is from a study of regulatory T cells in long-lasting Graves disease. Study in general: Newly diagnosed Graves' patients took antithyroid drugs under 3 months.

Looked up from germline, CDR1 is MGHRA and CDR2 is YSYEKL. The CDR3 sequence is 19 residues long. Time point denoted: newly diagnosed GD, antithyroid drugs for less than 3 months. Extracted RNA from PBMCs served as the source of the TCR library. Building the TCR beta libraries relied on iRepertoire HTBI primers, and CDR3 regions underwent Arm-PCR. Each CDR3 protein is one row after TCRdb ran MiXCR on the multiplex PCR reads. This sample has a few hundred thousand distinct CDR3 sequences, with 14% found just once. This clonotype occurred once. At one end, the junction sequence differs from germline, possibly due to a read error. This sample also appeared in a second study, on T cells in Graves' hyperthyroidism and ophthalmopathy.

This sample comprised peripheral blood mononuclear cells (PBMCs), obtained at new diagnosis, from a patient treated with antithyroid drugs. This receptor was obtained from a woman aged 50 to 65 with Graves disease. This chain links TRBV4-1 with TRBJ2-3; TRBD2 aligns across 13 bases. CDR3 in amino acids: CARSQGGLAGMGSVDTQYF. The CDR3 DNA reads TGCGCCCGCAGCCAAGGGGGACTAGCGGGGATGGGTTCGGTAGATACGCAGTATTTT.